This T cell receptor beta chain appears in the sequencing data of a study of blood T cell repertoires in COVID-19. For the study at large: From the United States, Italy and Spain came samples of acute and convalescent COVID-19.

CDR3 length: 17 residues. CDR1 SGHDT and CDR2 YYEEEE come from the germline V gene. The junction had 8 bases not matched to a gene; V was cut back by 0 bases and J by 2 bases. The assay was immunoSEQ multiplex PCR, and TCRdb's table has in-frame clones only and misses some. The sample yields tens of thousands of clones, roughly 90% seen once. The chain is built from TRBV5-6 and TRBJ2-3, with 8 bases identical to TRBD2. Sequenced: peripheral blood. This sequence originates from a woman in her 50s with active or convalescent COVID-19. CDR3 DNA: TGTGCCAGCAGCTTGGAGCGAAGGCGGGGGGACACAGATACGCAGTATTTT. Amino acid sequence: CASSLERRRGDTDTQYF. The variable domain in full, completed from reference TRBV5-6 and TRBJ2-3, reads DAGVTQSPTHLIKTRGQQVTLRCSPKSGHDTVSWYQQALGQGPQFIFQYYEEEERQRGNFPDRFSGHQFPNYSSELNVNALLLGDSALYLCASSLERRRGDTDTQYFGPGTRLTVL.